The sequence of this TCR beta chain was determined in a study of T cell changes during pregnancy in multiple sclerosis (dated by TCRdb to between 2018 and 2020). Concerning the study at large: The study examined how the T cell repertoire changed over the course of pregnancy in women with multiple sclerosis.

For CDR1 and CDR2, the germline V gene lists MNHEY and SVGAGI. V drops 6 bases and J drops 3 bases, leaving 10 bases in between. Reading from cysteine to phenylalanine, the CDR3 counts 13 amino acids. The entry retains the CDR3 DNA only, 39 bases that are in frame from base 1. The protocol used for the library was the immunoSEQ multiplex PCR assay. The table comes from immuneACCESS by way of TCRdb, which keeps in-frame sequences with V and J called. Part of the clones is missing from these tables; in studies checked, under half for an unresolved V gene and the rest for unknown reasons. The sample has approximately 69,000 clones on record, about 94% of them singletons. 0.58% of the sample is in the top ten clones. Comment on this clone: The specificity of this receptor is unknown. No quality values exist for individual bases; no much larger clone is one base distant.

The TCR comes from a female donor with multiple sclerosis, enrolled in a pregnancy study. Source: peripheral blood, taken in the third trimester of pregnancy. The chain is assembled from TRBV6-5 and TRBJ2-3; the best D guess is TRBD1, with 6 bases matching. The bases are TGTGCCAGCAGACGACAGGCGACAGATACGCAGTATTTT. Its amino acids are CASRRQATDTQYF.